The source of this T cell receptor beta chain is a study of blood T cell repertoires in COVID-19. Whole-study context: T cells, B-cell-depleted T cells, or PBMCs provided the cDNA or gDNA that served as material.

The CDR3 is 14 amino acids. The junction had 3 bases not matched to a gene; V was cut back by 3 bases and J by 4 bases. From germline, CDR1 is MDHEN and CDR2 SYDVKM. Per the study methods: By means of reference gene primer amplification, nucleated cell counts were estimated. The protocol was immunoSEQ multiplex PCR, while the TCRdb copy is restricted to in-frame clones and leaves out a portion. That table is the source of V, J and clone size, and D and trimming were worked out from the DNA. Of around 94,000 clones listed, approximately 80% are singletons. This clone was detected once. This chain uses TRBV28 with TRBJ1-1; 9 positions agree with TRBD1. The source material was peripheral blood. This clonotype originated in a man aged 55 to 70 with active or convalescent COVID-19. The CDR3 sequence: CASSFTQGATEAFF. CDR3 nucleotides: TGTGCCAGCAGTTTCACACAGGGGGCCACTGAAGCTTTCTTT.